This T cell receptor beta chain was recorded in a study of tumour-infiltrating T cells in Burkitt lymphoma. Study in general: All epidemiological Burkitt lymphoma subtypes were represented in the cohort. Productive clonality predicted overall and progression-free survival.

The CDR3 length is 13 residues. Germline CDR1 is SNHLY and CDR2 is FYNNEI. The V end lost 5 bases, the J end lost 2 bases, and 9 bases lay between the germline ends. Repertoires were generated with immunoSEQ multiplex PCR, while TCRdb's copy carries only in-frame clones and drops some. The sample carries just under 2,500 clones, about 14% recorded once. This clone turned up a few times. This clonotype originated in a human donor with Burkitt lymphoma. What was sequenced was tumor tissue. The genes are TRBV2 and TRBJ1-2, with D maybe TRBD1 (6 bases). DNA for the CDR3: TGTGCCAGCAGTTCCAGGGGAAACTATGGCTACACCTTC. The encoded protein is CASSSRGNYGYTF.